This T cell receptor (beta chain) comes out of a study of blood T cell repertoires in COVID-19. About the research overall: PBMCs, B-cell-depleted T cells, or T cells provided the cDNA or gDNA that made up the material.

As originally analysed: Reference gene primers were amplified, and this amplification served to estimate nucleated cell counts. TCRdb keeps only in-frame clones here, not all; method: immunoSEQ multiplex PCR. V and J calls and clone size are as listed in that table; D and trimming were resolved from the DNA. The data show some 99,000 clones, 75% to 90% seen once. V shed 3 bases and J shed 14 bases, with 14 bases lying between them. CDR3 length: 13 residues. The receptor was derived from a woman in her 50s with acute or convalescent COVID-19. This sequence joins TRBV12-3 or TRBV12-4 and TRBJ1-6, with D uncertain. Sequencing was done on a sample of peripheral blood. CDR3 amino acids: CASSFTAREALHF. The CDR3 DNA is TGTGCCAGCAGTTTTACCGCCCGGGAAGCCCTCCACTTT.